This T cell receptor beta chain was found in a study of blood T cells in healthy people across ages. A sample-barcoded 5' primer and a J-beta primer mix were used in a second PCR of roughly 7 to 11 cycles. TCRdb analysed the 5' RACE reads with MiXCR anew, one entry per CDR3 protein. The sample records approximately 400,000 distinct CDR3 sequences, approximately 51% being singletons. There are a few counts of this clonotype. The length of the CDR3 is 15 residues. CDR1 MDHEN and CDR2 SYDVKM come from the germline V gene. With 5 bases clipped from V and 6 bases from J, the junction kept 7 bases outside the gene matches.

The clonotype was recovered from a man in his 60s in good health. The rearrangement uses TRBV28 and TRBJ2-1; TRBD2 aligns across 10 bases. Sample: blood. The CDR3: CASSQAGTSANEQFF. Here the CDR3 DNA reads TGTGCCAGCAGTCAAGCCGGGACTAGCGCCAATGAGCAGTTCTTC.